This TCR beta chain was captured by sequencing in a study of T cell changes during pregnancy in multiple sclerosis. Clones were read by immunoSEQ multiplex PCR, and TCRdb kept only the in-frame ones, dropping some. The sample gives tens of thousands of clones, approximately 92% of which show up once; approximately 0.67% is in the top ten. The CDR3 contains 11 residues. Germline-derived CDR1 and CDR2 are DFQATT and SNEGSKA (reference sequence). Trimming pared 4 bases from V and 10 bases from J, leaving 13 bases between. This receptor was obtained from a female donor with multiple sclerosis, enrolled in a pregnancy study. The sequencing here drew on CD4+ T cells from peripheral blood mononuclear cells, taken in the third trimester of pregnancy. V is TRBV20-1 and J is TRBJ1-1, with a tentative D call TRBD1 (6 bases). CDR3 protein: CSAKPGEIAFF. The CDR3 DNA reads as TGCAGTGCTAAACCAGGGGAAATAGCTTTCTTT.